This T cell receptor (beta chain) stems from a study of blood T cell repertoires in COVID-19. At the level of the study: Sites across the United States, Italy and Spain contributed samples from acute and convalescent COVID-19. T cells, B-cell-depleted T cells, or PBMCs supplied cDNA or gDNA.

Repertoires were generated with immunoSEQ multiplex PCR, while TCRdb's copy carries only in-frame clones and drops some. Here the sample spans approximately 200,000 clones, 65% to 85% being singletons. Individuals aged about 18 to 100 years were recruited from about two dozen US areas. Cohorts were determined from participant-reported clinical history. V was trimmed by 6 bases and J by 2 bases, leaving 14 bases between them. Germline V gene data show CDR1 as SNHLY and CDR2 as FYNNEI. The CDR3 has 14 residues. Material: PBMCs or T cells enriched from blood (not recorded which). The chain joins TRBV2 to TRBJ2-7; a possible D gene is TRBD2 (5 bases). The TCR sequence derives from a middle-aged woman with acute COVID-19. CDR3 sequence (DNA): TGTGCCAGCAGACCCGAGGACGGGACCTACGAGCAGTACTTC. This translates into CASRPEDGTYEQYF.